This TCR beta chain was identified in a study of shared clonotypes between healthy human individuals. Study in general: Researchers drew samples from a couple of women and a few men aged 18 to 49.

The study's findings and limits: Generation probabilities were higher for clonotypes shared across all four sorted-subset donors than for unshared ones.

In the source study's methods: Without quality scores, immunoSEQ junctional reads could not be filtered like full-length reads. The protocol was immunoSEQ multiplex PCR, while the TCRdb copy is restricted to in-frame clones and leaves out a portion. That table gives V, J and clone size, and the DNA gave D and trimming. The repertoire holds 1.5 million to 1.9 million clones, with approximately 98% as singletons. In the case of this clone: Its antigen is not known.

The V and J ends lost 3 bases and 3 bases respectively, with 9 bases between them. The CDR3 is made up of 13 amino acids. CDR1 SGHVS and CDR2 FQNEAQ come from the germline V gene. The sequence was obtained from a man aged 25-45 years in good health. The specimen was naive CD4+ T cells sorted from blood. Subset denoted: CD45RA+ positively selected. The chain combines TRBV7-8 with TRBJ2-7, with D unresolved. The CDR3 DNA is TGTGCCAGCAGCTTCACCTCTTACTACGAGCAGTACTTC. Protein: CASSFTSYYEQYF. Variable domain in full (rest from reference TRBV7-8 and TRBJ2-7): GAGVSQSPRYKVAKRGQDVALRCDPISGHVSLFWYQQALGQGPEFLTYFQNEAQLDKSGLPSDRFFAERPEGSVSTLKIQRTQQEDSAVYLCASSFTSYYEQYFGPGTRLTVT.